What follows is one T cell receptor beta chain and its context. Its antigen is still unknown. No base quality values were provided; no much bigger clone lies one nucleotide off. Samples from volunteer blood donors who had recovered from COVID-19 were contributed by a second Seattle source. Each collaborating institution followed its own protocols to collect whole blood in K2EDTA tubes. For TCRbeta analysis, collaborators shipped samples in one of three forms: frozen whole blood, isolated PBMCs, or DNA extracted from either of those sample types. These data are taken from a study of blood T cell repertoires in COVID-19 (dated by TCRdb to about 2020). Background for the entire study: Samples covering the acute and convalescent phases of COVID-19 were provided by collaborators in the United States, Italy and Spain. The material from the prospective study consisted of cDNA or gDNA derived from T cells, B-cell-depleted T cells, or PBMCs. Subjects who had been exposed to COVID-19, were actively infected with it, or had recovered from it provided the deeply sampled blood TCRbeta repertoires that made up the dataset. The repertoires were released in a freely available public database intended as a resource for research on the immune response to SARS-CoV-2. The samples were drawn from two sources: the first 160 participants of the ongoing ImmuneRACE study, and 950 to 1,500 subjects contributed by 6 global collaborators. Sample metadata almost always included a de-identified subject ID, COVID-19 status, age in years and sex. HLA class I and class II types, where available, came from metadata supplied by the sample provider rather than from assay-based typing.

The immunoSEQ Assay, a bias-controlled multiplex PCR, was used to amplify TCRbeta CDR3 regions from genomic DNA. On the authors' methods: The number of nucleated cells in each sample was estimated from the amplification of reference gene primers within the assay. To quantify the absolute abundance of each unique TCRbeta CDR3 rearrangement, sequence reads were collapsed and filtered. For each sample, productive Simpson clonality was calculated as the square root of Simpson's diversity index across productive rearrangements. This immuneACCESS table, as held by TCRdb, lists in-frame sequences with V and J called but not all clones. Of the missing ones, under half trace to an unresolved V gene in checked studies; the others have no known cause. V, J and clone size are taken as reported in that table, and D and trimming were inferred from the DNA itself. This sample is represented by about 240,000 clones; around 90% of them were singletons. The top ten clonotypes cover 7.2% of the sample.

Here is what the overall study found, with its caveats: How much clinical and demographic metadata was included differed by source and by participant, and the metadata was provided uncurated.

Reading from cysteine to phenylalanine, the CDR3 counts 20 amino acids. The DNA shown is the 60-base CDR3, in frame from base 1. Compared with germline, V lacks 6 bases and J lacks 0 bases; bases without a gene match: 14. The germline V gene sets CDR1 to MDHEN and CDR2 to SYDVKM. Rearrangement joined TRBV28 to TRBJ2-7; a stretch of 16 junction bases matches TRBD2. Sequenced sample: peripheral blood. The receptor was isolated from a man aged 55-75 years who had recovered from COVID-19. The DNA is TGTGCCAGCAGCACTGTCCCTCTCGGGACTAGCGGGGGGGCCTCCTACGAGCAGTACTTC. Its product reads: CASSTVPLGTSGGASYEQYF.